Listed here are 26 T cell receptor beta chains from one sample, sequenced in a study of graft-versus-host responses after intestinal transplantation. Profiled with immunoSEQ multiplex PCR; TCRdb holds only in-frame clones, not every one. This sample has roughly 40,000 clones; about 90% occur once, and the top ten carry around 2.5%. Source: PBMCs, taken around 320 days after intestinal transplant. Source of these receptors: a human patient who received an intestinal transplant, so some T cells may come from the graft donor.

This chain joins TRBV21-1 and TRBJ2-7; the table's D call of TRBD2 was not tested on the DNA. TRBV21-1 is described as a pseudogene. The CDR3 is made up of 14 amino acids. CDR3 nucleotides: TGTGCCAGCAGCAAAGGAGGGAGGGACTACGAGCAGTACTTC. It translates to CASSKGGRDYEQYF.

In nucleotides, the CDR3 is TGTGCCAGCAGCCAAGAATGGGACAATGAGCAGTTCTTC. This gives the protein CASSQEWDNEQFF. V is TRBV14 and J is TRBJ2-1; no clear D gene. Germline CDR1 SGHDN, CDR2 FVKESK. This CDR3 has 13 residues. The V gene lost 0 bases and the J gene lost 5 bases, with 5 bases spanning the gap.

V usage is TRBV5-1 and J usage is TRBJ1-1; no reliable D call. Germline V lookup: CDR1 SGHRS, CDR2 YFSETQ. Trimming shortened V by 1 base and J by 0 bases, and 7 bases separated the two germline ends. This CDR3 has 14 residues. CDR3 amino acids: CASSLPAMNTEAFF. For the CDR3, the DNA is TGCGCCAGCAGCTTGCCAGCCATGAACACTGAAGCTTTCTTT.

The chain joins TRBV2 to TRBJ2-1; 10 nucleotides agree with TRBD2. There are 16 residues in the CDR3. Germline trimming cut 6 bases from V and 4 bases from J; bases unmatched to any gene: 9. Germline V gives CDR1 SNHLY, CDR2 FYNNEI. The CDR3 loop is CASRTPAGGSYNEQFF. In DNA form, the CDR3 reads TGTGCCAGCAGAACACCAGCGGGAGGGTCGTACAATGAGCAGTTCTTC.

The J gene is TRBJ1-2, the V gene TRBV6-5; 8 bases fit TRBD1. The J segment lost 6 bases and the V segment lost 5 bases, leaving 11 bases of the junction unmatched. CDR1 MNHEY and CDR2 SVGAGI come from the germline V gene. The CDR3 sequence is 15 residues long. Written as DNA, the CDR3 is TGTGCCAGCAGTGGCAGGGGACAGGACCTTAATGGCTACACCTTC. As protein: CASSGRGQDLNGYTF.

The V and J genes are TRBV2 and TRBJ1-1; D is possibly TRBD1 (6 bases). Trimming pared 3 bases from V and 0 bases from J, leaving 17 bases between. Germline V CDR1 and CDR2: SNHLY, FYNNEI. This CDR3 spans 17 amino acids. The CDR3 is CASSERTAVLVNTEAFF. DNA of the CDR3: TGTGCCAGCAGTGAGCGGACAGCTGTCCTTGTGAACACTGAAGCTTTCTTT.

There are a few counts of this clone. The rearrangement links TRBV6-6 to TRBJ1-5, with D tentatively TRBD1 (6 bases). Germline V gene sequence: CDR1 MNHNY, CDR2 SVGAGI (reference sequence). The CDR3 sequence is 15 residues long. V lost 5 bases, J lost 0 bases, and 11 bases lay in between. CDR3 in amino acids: CASSPGQYSNQPQHF. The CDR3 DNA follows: TGTGCCAGCAGTCCCGGACAGTATAGCAATCAGCCCCAGCATTTT.

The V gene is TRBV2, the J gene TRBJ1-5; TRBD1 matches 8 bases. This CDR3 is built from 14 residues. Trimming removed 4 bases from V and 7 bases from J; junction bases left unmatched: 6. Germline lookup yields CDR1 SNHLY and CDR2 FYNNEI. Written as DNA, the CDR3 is TGTGCCAGCAGTGCGGACAGGGAGGTCCAGCCCCAGCATTTT. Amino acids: CASSADREVQPQHF.

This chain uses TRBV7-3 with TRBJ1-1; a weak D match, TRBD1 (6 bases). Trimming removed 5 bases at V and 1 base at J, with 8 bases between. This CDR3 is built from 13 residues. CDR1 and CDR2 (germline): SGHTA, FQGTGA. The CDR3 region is CASSPGANTEAFF. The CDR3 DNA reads TGTGCCAGCAGCCCGGGGGCGAACACTGAAGCTTTCTTT. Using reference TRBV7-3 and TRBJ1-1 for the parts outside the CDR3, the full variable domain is GAGVSQTPSNKVTEKGKYVELRCDPISGHTALYWYRQSLGQGPEFLIYFQGTGAADDSGLPNDRFFAVRPEGSVSTLKIQRTERGDSAVYLCASSPGANTEAFFGQGTRLTVV.

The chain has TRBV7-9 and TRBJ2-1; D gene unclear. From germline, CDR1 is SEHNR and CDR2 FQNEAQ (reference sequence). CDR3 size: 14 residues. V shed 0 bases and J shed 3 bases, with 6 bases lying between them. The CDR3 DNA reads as TGTGCCAGCAGCTTAGCGGGCTTCTACAATGAGCAGTTCTTC. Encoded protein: CASSLAGFYNEQFF.

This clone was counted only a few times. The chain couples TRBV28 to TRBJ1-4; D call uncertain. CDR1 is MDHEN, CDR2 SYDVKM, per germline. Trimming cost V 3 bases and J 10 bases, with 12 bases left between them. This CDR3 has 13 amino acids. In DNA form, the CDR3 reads TGTGCCAGCAGTTTGCCCGTACCACCAAAACTGTTTTTT. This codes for CASSLPVPPKLFF.

The CDR3 region is CAWSVLSEMYF. As DNA, the CDR3 is TGTGCCTGGAGTGTACTTAGCGAAATGTACTTC. The V call is TRBV30, the J call TRBJ2-7, with D possibly TRBD2 on 5 matching bases. This CDR3 has 11 residues. V lost 0 bases, J lost 12 bases, and 12 bases lay in between. CDR1 is GTSNPN and CDR2 is SVGIG in the germline V gene (reference sequence).

CDR3 coding DNA: TGTGCCAGCAGTGAGGACAGGGGTTCGAGTGAGCAGTACTTC. Its protein is CASSEDRGSSEQYF. This rearrangement joins TRBV2 to TRBJ2-7, with TRBD1 matching 9 bases. Germline CDR1 is SNHLY and CDR2 is FYNNEI. This CDR3 has 14 amino acids. V shed 3 bases and J 7 bases; nucleotides not matched to a gene: 7. Combining the CDR3 with reference TRBV2 and TRBJ2-7 gives the whole variable domain EPEVTQTPSHQVTQMGQEVILRCVPISNHLYFYWYRQILGQKVEFLVSFYNNEISEKSEIFDDQFSVERPDGSNFTLKIRSTKLEDSAMYFCASSEDRGSSEQYFGPGTRLTVT.

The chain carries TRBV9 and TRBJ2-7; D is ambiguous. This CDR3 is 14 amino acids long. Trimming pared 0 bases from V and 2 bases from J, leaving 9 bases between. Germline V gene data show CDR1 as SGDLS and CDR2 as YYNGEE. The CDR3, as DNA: TGTGCCAGCAGCGTAGGGACGGCTCCCTACGAGCAGTACTTC. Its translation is CASSVGTAPYEQYF. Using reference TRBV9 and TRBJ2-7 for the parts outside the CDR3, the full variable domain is DSGVTQTPKHLITATGQRVTLRCSPRSGDLSVYWYQQSLDQGLQFLIQYYNGEERAKGNILERFSAQQFPDLHSELNLSSLELGDSALYFCASSVGTAPYEQYFGPGTRLTVT.

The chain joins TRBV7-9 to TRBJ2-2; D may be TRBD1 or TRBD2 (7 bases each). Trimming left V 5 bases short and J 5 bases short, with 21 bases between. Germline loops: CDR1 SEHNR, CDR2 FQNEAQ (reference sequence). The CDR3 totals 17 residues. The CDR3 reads CASSPPGGARGTGELFF. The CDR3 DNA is TGTGCCAGCAGCCCACCAGGGGGGGCGCGAGGGACCGGGGAGCTGTTTTTT.

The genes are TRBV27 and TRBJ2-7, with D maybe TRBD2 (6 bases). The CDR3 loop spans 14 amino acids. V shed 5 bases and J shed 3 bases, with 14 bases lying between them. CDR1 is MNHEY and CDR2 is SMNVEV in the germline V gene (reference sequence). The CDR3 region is CASSPPGVNYEQYF. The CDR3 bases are TGTGCCAGCAGTCCCCCGGGGGTAAACTACGAGCAGTACTTC.

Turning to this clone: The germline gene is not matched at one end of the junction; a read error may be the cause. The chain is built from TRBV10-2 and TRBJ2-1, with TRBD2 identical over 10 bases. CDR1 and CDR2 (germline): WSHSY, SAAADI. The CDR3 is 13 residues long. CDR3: CASHSGRAVEQLF. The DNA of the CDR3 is TGCGCCAGCCACAGCGGGAGGGCCGTTGAGCAGCTCTTC.

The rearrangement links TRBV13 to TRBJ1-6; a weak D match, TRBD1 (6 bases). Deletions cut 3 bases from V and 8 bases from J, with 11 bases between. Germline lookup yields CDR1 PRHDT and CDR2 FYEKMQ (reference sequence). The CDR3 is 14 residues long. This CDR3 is CASSFLTGYSPLHF. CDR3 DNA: TGTGCCAGCAGCTTTCTTACAGGGTATTCACCCCTCCACTTT.

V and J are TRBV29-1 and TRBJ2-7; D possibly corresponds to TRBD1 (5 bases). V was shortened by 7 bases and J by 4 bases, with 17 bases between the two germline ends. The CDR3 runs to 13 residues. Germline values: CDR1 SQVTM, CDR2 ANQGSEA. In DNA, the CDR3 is TGCAGCGCTAGGGGCGGTTTTTCTTACGAGCAGTACTTC. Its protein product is CSARGGFSYEQYF.

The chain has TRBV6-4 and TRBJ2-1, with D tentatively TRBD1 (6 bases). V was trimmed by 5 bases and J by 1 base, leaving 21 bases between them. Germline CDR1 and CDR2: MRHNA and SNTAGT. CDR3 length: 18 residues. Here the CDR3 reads CASSRGSGASGSYNEQFF. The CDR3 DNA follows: TGTGCCAGCAGTAGGGGGAGCGGTGCGAGTGGTTCCTACAATGAGCAGTTCTTC.

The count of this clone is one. The CDR3 nucleotides are TGTGCCAGCAGTTTGGTGGGAATAGGTACAGATACGCAGTATTTT. Amino acid sequence: CASSLVGIGTDTQYF. The chain has TRBV28 and TRBJ2-3, with unresolved D. V shed 3 bases and J shed 3 bases, with 13 bases lying between them. The CDR3 totals 15 residues. In germline, CDR1 is MDHEN, CDR2 SYDVKM.

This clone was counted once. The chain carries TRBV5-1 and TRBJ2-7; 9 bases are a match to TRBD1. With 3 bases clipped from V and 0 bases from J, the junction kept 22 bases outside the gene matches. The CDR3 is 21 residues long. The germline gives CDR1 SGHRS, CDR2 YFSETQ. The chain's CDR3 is CASSWTGDHTPIQGSSYEQYF. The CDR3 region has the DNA TGCGCCAGCAGCTGGACAGGGGATCATACTCCCATCCAAGGGAGCTCCTACGAGCAGTACTTC.

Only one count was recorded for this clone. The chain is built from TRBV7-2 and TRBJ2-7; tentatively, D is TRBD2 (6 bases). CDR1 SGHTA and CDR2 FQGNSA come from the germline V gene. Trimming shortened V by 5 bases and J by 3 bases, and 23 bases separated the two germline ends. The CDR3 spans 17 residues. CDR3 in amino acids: CASSPKLFARDYYEQYF. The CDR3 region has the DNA TGTGCCAGCAGCCCCAAATTATTTGCGCGGGATTACTACGAGCAGTACTTC.

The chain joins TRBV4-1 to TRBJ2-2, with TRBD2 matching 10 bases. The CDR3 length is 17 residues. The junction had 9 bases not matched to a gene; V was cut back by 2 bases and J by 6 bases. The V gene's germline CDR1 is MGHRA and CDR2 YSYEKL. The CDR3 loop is CASSQFQKRGGSGELFF. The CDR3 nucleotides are TGCGCCAGCAGCCAATTCCAAAAGCGGGGGGGGTCCGGGGAGCTGTTTTTT.

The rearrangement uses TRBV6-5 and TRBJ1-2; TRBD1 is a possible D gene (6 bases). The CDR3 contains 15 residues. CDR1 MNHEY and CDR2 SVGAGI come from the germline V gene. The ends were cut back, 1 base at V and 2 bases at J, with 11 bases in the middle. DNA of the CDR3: TGTGCCAGCAGTTACTTACAGGGAACAAACTATGGCTACACCTTC. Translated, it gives CASSYLQGTNYGYTF.

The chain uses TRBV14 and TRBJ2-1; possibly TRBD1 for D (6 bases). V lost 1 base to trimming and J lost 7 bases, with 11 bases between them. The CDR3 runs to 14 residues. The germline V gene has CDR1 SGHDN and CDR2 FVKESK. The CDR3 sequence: CASSQARQGNEQFF. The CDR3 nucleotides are TGTGCCAGCAGCCAAGCACGGCAGGGGAATGAGCAGTTCTTC. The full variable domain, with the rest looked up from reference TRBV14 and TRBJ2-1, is EAGVTQFPSHSVIEKGQTVTLRCDPISGHDNLYWYRRVMGKEIKFLLHFVKESKQDESGMPNNRFLAERTGGTYSTLKVQPAELEDSGVYFCASSQARQGNEQFFGPGTRLTVL.